This is a list of T cell receptor beta chains from one sample in a study of shared clonotypes between healthy human individuals. Sequencing used immunoSEQ multiplex PCR; TCRdb keeps in-frame clones, though not all of them. This sample has about 2.4 million clones, with over 85% found just once. Specimen: naive CD4+ T cells from PBMCs. The receptors here all came from a man younger than 35 in good health. Some clones in this sample may be carry-over from other donors' samples. Both conserved end residues are part of each CDR3.

>TRBV28|14|TRBJ1-4
CASTWTEINEKLFF
>TRBV28|14|TRBJ2-7
CASSSPSRTYEQYF
>TRBV5-6|15|TRBJ2-5
CASSIIQGWQETQYF
>TRBV19|14|TRBJ1-1
CASRTGGGSTEAFF
>TRBV6-1|13|TRBJ1-2
CASSDGFSHGYTF
>TRBV7-3|12|TRBJ2-5
CASSLIGETQYF
>TRBV10-2|14|TRBJ1-1
CASSPQGPNTEAFF
>TRBV2|17|TRBJ2-2
CASSLLAGGAYTGELFF
>TRBV7-2|15|TRBJ1-5
CASSPVSGRNQPQHF
>TRBV5-1|14|TRBJ2-7
CASSPGTATYEQYF
>TRBV15|16|TRBJ2-3
CATSSAGDRFTDTQYF
>TRBV6-1|12|TRBJ2-5
CASSLAGETQYF
>TRBV7-2|15|TRBJ1-5
CASSLGGAWNQPQHF
>TRBV7-9|13|TRBJ1-3
CASSTDRGNTIYF
>TRBV7-9|14|TRBJ1-3
CASRSGGTGNTIYF